This is a list of T cell receptor beta chains from one sample in a study of Ad26.COV2.S vaccination and SARS-CoV-2 variants. Profiling relied on immunoSEQ multiplex PCR, and the TCRdb table lists in-frame clones only, not all of them. Among around 300,000 clones, 88% were seen once, and the ten largest hold around 6.1%. Sample: peripheral blood, taken in a trial of Ad26.COV2.S vaccine versus placebo. These receptors all stem from a person between 18 and 65 years old who received the Ad26.COV2.S COVID-19 vaccine or a placebo. Both conserved end residues are part of each CDR3. Fields, in order: CDR3 DNA, CDR3 protein, V gene, J gene, D gene, clone size. A D gene is named only where the DNA matches it firmly. Size is omitted from some rows. Given values are once, few, many or a class for expanded clones.

CDR3nt: TGTGCCAGCAGTTTGAGGGGGGACCCTGGAGGGGGCACCGGGGAGCTGTTTTTT
CDR3aa: CASSLRGDPGGGTGELFF
v_gene: TRBV27
j_gene: TRBJ2-2
d_gene: .
abundance: .

CDR3nt: TGTGCCAGCAGCCGTGGACAGAGCAATCAGCCCCAGCATTTT
CDR3aa: CASSRGQSNQPQHF
v_gene: TRBV5-8
j_gene: TRBJ1-5
d_gene: .
abundance: .

CDR3nt: TGTGCCAGCAGCGTAAGCGGAGAGACCCAGTACTTC
CDR3aa: CASSVSGETQYF
v_gene: TRBV9
j_gene: TRBJ2-5
d_gene: .
abundance: .

CDR3nt: TGTGCCAGCAGCTTAACGTCGGGGAGTTACTATGGCTACACCTTC
CDR3aa: CASSLTSGSYYGYTF
v_gene: TRBV7-3
j_gene: TRBJ1-2
d_gene: .
abundance: .

CDR3nt: TGTGCCAGCAGCTTAAGATCGGGTCAGATGAACACTGAAGCTTTCTTT
CDR3aa: CASSLRSGQMNTEAFF
v_gene: TRBV7-8
j_gene: TRBJ1-1
d_gene: .
abundance: .

CDR3nt: TGTGCCAGCAGCCAGACAGTATCCTACGAGCAGTACTTC
CDR3aa: CASSQTVSYEQYF
v_gene: TRBV6-5
j_gene: TRBJ2-7
d_gene: .
abundance: .

CDR3nt: TGCGCCAGCAGCTCCGGGACTGCCTCCTACAATGAGCAGTTCTTC
CDR3aa: CASSSGTASYNEQFF
v_gene: TRBV5-1
j_gene: TRBJ2-1
d_gene: .
abundance: .

CDR3nt: TGTGCCAGCAGTGACTCAGGGGTCGGGGAGCTGTTTTTT
CDR3aa: CASSDSGVGELFF
v_gene: TRBV6-4
j_gene: TRBJ2-2
d_gene: .
abundance: .

CDR3nt: TGTGCCACACATGCCCGACAGGGGGCGAGGGAAAAACTGTTTTTT
CDR3aa: CATHARQGAREKLFF
v_gene: TRBV19
j_gene: TRBJ1-4
d_gene: TRBD1
abundance: .

CDR3nt: TGTGCCAGCAGCGCCTCCGGGACAGGGACCCACGAGAAATACAATGAGCAGTTCTTC
CDR3aa: CASSASGTGTHEKYNEQFF
v_gene: TRBV7-8
j_gene: TRBJ2-1
d_gene: TRBD1
abundance: .

CDR3nt: TGTGCCAGCACCACCGGGACAGGGGGCTATGAGCAGTTCTTC
CDR3aa: CASTTGTGGYEQFF
v_gene: TRBV6-5
j_gene: TRBJ2-1
d_gene: TRBD1
abundance: .

CDR3nt: TGTGCCAGCAGTTTAAGGACAGGGGGAGAGCAGTACTTC
CDR3aa: CASSLRTGGEQYF
v_gene: TRBV12-3/TRBV12-4
j_gene: TRBJ2-7
d_gene: TRBD1
abundance: few

CDR3nt: TGTGCCAGTAGTATTGGAGGGGCTGGCACTGAAGCTTTCTTT
CDR3aa: CASSIGGAGTEAFF
v_gene: TRBV19
j_gene: TRBJ1-1
d_gene: .
abundance: .

CDR3nt: TGTGCCAGTACCAAGCGGGGACTAGCGGGAGTCTCTGACGGGGAGCTGTTTTTT
CDR3aa: CASTKRGLAGVSDGELFF
v_gene: TRBV19
j_gene: TRBJ2-2
d_gene: TRBD2
abundance: .

CDR3nt: TGTGCCAGCAGCCCGGTCCGAAACTATGGCTACACCTTC
CDR3aa: CASSPVRNYGYTF
v_gene: TRBV12-3/TRBV12-4
j_gene: TRBJ1-2
d_gene: .
abundance: .

CDR3nt: TGTGCCAGCAGTGAAGACGACGCGTGGGGGGCGGTTCGCTATGGCTACACCTTC
CDR3aa: CASSEDDAWGAVRYGYTF
v_gene: TRBV2
j_gene: TRBJ1-2
d_gene: .
abundance: .

CDR3nt: TGTGCCAGCAGTTACTCGGGACGGGGGCGGACTGAAGCTTTCTTT
CDR3aa: CASSYSGRGRTEAFF
v_gene: TRBV6-5
j_gene: TRBJ1-1
d_gene: .
abundance: .

CDR3nt: TGTGCCCTCCGGGGGCTTAGAACCGCGAACACCGGGGAGCTGTTTTTT
CDR3aa: CALRGLRTANTGELFF
v_gene: TRBV30
j_gene: TRBJ2-2
d_gene: .
abundance: .

CDR3nt: TGTGCCAGCAGCTCGAGCTGGGGGAATCAGCCCCAGCATTTT
CDR3aa: CASSSSWGNQPQHF
v_gene: TRBV5-5
j_gene: TRBJ1-5
d_gene: .
abundance: .

CDR3nt: TGCGCCAGCAGCCTGGCCACTAGCGGGAGTAGGCCCACAGATACGCAGTATTTT
CDR3aa: CASSLATSGSRPTDTQYF
v_gene: TRBV5-1
j_gene: TRBJ2-3
d_gene: TRBD2
abundance: .

CDR3nt: TGTGCCAGCAGCCCAGAAGGCGTGGAGCAGTATTTT
CDR3aa: CASSPEGVEQYF
v_gene: TRBV6-4
j_gene: TRBJ2-3
d_gene: .
abundance: .

CDR3nt: TGTGCCAGCAGCTTAGGACTGAATAATGAAAAACTGTTTTTT
CDR3aa: CASSLGLNNEKLFF
v_gene: TRBV7-9
j_gene: TRBJ1-4
d_gene: .
abundance: .

CDR3nt: TGTGCCAGCAGTTTAACCGGTAAAAATGAAAAACTGTTTTTT
CDR3aa: CASSLTGKNEKLFF
v_gene: TRBV27
j_gene: TRBJ1-4
d_gene: .
abundance: .

CDR3nt: TGTGCCAGCAGCGTAGGGGTTGGGCAGGATTATGGCTACACCTTC
CDR3aa: CASSVGVGQDYGYTF
v_gene: TRBV9
j_gene: TRBJ1-2
d_gene: .
abundance: .

CDR3nt: TGTGCCAGCTCACCACAGGATTCGGGCACTGAAGCTTTCTTT
CDR3aa: CASSPQDSGTEAFF
v_gene: TRBV18
j_gene: TRBJ1-1
d_gene: .
abundance: .

CDR3nt: TGTGCCAGCAGCCAAATAGAATTATCCGGGACTAGCGGGAGGTACGCGCAGTACTTC
CDR3aa: CASSQIELSGTSGRYAQYF
v_gene: TRBV27
j_gene: TRBJ2-7
d_gene: TRBD2
abundance: .

CDR3nt: TGCGCCAGCAGCTTGGAAGGGTTGGGTTACGAGCAGTACTTC
CDR3aa: CASSLEGLGYEQYF
v_gene: TRBV5-1
j_gene: TRBJ2-7
d_gene: .
abundance: once

CDR3nt: TGTGCCAGCAGCCGATCAGAAGGCGGAGCTTTCTTT
CDR3aa: CASSRSEGGAFF
v_gene: TRBV5-5
j_gene: TRBJ1-1
d_gene: .
abundance: .

CDR3nt: TGTGCCAGCAGCTTAGCAGAGGGGGTTTCGTCACCCCTCCACTTT
CDR3aa: CASSLAEGVSSPLHF
v_gene: TRBV7-6
j_gene: TRBJ1-6
d_gene: .
abundance: once

CDR3nt: TGTGCCAGCAGTGAAGGGGGGGGCCACACTGAAGCTTTCTTT
CDR3aa: CASSEGGGHTEAFF
v_gene: TRBV6-1
j_gene: TRBJ1-1
d_gene: .
abundance: .

CDR3nt: TGCAGTGCTAGTCTGGGGGAGAATGAGCAGTTCTTC
CDR3aa: CSASLGENEQFF
v_gene: TRBV20-1
j_gene: TRBJ2-1
d_gene: .
abundance: .

CDR3nt: TGTGCCAGCAGTTTATATGAGGGGGCAGGGTCAGATACGCAGTATTTT
CDR3aa: CASSLYEGAGSDTQYF
v_gene: TRBV28
j_gene: TRBJ2-3
d_gene: TRBD1
abundance: .

CDR3nt: TGTGCCAGCAGCGTCGGACAGGGGTTAAGGTACGAGCAGTACTTC
CDR3aa: CASSVGQGLRYEQYF
v_gene: TRBV9
j_gene: TRBJ2-7
d_gene: TRBD1
abundance: once

CDR3nt: TGTGCCAGCAGGGGCCTGAACTATGGCTACACCTTC
CDR3aa: CASRGLNYGYTF
v_gene: TRBV14
j_gene: TRBJ1-2
d_gene: .
abundance: few

CDR3nt: TGCGCCAGCAGCCCCCAGGGGGCGGTTGGCTACACCTTC
CDR3aa: CASSPQGAVGYTF
v_gene: TRBV5-1
j_gene: TRBJ1-2
d_gene: TRBD1
abundance: once

CDR3nt: TGTGCCAGCAGCGGCTCCGGGACCAACTACGAGCAGTACTTC
CDR3aa: CASSGSGTNYEQYF
v_gene: TRBV9
j_gene: TRBJ2-7
d_gene: .
abundance: .

CDR3nt: TGTGCCAGCAGCTTGGCCGGCGGTTCCGACCAGTACTTC
CDR3aa: CASSLAGGSDQYF
v_gene: TRBV5-6
j_gene: TRBJ2-7
d_gene: .
abundance: .

CDR3nt: TGTGCCAGCACTTCGGGACAGGGAAGTGGCTACACCTTC
CDR3aa: CASTSGQGSGYTF
v_gene: TRBV6-5
j_gene: TRBJ1-2
d_gene: TRBD1
abundance: .

CDR3nt: TGTGCCAGCAGCGTCGACAGGGGTGGGGGAAACACCATATATTTT
CDR3aa: CASSVDRGGGNTIYF
v_gene: TRBV9
j_gene: TRBJ1-3
d_gene: TRBD1
abundance: .

CDR3nt: TGTGCCAGCAGCGTAGTGGCAGGGACTGTGGAGACCCAGTACTTC
CDR3aa: CASSVVAGTVETQYF
v_gene: TRBV9
j_gene: TRBJ2-5
d_gene: .
abundance: .

CDR3nt: TGTGCCAGCAGCTTGGACACGACCTACGAGCAGTACTTC
CDR3aa: CASSLDTTYEQYF
v_gene: TRBV5-4
j_gene: TRBJ2-7
d_gene: .
abundance: once

CDR3nt: TGTGCCAGCAGCTTAGAGGGACAGGGGATCGACGAGCAGTACTTC
CDR3aa: CASSLEGQGIDEQYF
v_gene: TRBV7-9
j_gene: TRBJ2-7
d_gene: TRBD1
abundance: .

CDR3nt: TGTGCCAGCAGTTCATACTACAATGAGCAGTTCTTC
CDR3aa: CASSSYYNEQFF
v_gene: TRBV6-5
j_gene: TRBJ2-1
d_gene: .
abundance: .

CDR3nt: TGCAGCGTGGGGGGAACTGAAGCTTTCTTT
CDR3aa: CSVGGTEAFF
v_gene: TRBV29-1
j_gene: TRBJ1-1
d_gene: .
abundance: .

CDR3nt: TGTGCCAGCAGCTTGGGTATATCCTACAATGAGCAGTTCTTC
CDR3aa: CASSLGISYNEQFF
v_gene: TRBV5-6
j_gene: TRBJ2-1
d_gene: .
abundance: .

CDR3nt: TGTGCTAGCTTGGCCTTCCATGAGCAGTTCTTC
CDR3aa: CASLAFHEQFF
v_gene: TRBV12-5
j_gene: TRBJ2-1
d_gene: .
abundance: .

CDR3nt: TGCGCCAGCAGCTTGGGGCAGGGCGAATCATCCTACGAGCAGTACTTC
CDR3aa: CASSLGQGESSYEQYF
v_gene: TRBV5-1
j_gene: TRBJ2-7
d_gene: .
abundance: .

CDR3nt: TGTGCCAGCAGCTTGGGCCGTCAGGGTTTCACCGGGGAGCTGTTTTTT
CDR3aa: CASSLGRQGFTGELFF
v_gene: TRBV5-4
j_gene: TRBJ2-2
d_gene: .
abundance: .

CDR3nt: TGTGCCAGCTATCGACAGGGGTCAACTAATGAAAAACTGTTTTTT
CDR3aa: CASYRQGSTNEKLFF
v_gene: TRBV28
j_gene: TRBJ1-4
d_gene: TRBD1
abundance: .

CDR3nt: TGCGCCAGCAGCTTGGTAGCAGAAGAGACCCAGTACTTC
CDR3aa: CASSLVAEETQYF
v_gene: TRBV5-1
j_gene: TRBJ2-5
d_gene: .
abundance: once

CDR3nt: TGTGCCAGCAGCTTTCGGACAGGGGCCTACGAGCAGTACTTC
CDR3aa: CASSFRTGAYEQYF
v_gene: TRBV7-8
j_gene: TRBJ2-7
d_gene: TRBD1
abundance: few

CDR3nt: TGTGCCAGCAGCAGCCTTAGCGGTCAGTACAATGAGCAGTTCTTC
CDR3aa: CASSSLSGQYNEQFF
v_gene: TRBV6-5
j_gene: TRBJ2-1
d_gene: .
abundance: .

CDR3nt: TGTGCCAGCAGCTTCCTCAGGGGGCCCGGGGAGCTGTTTTTT
CDR3aa: CASSFLRGPGELFF
v_gene: TRBV7-3
j_gene: TRBJ2-2
d_gene: TRBD1
abundance: .